This TCR beta chain appears in the sequencing data of a study of blood T cell repertoires in COVID-19. About the study: The analysed material was cDNA or gDNA that came from T cells, B-cell-depleted T cells, or PBMCs.

The CDR3 length is 14 residues. Germline V lookup: CDR1 MNHEY, CDR2 SVGEGT. Losses at the gene ends were 2 bases for V and 4 bases for J; bases not matched to a gene: 4. In the source study's methods: Estimated nucleated cell counts came from reference gene primer amplification. Profiling relied on immunoSEQ multiplex PCR, and the TCRdb table lists in-frame clones only, not all of them. V and J calls and clone size follow that table, whereas D and trimming were derived from the DNA. The sample consists of roughly 200,000 clones, roughly 75% of them appearing once. For this clone: A read error is possible here, since a much larger clone lies one base away. This sample includes further DNA sequences coding for the same CDR3.

The receptor was isolated from a man between 65 and 79 years old with active or convalescent COVID-19. Sequencing was carried out using peripheral blood. The chain employs TRBV6-2 or TRBV6-3 and TRBJ1-2, with TRBD1 matching 7 bases. CDR3: CASSYPGTVYGYTF. CDR3 DNA: TGTGCCAGCAGTTACCCAGGGACAGTCTATGGCTACACCTTC.